This T cell receptor beta chain appears in the sequencing data of a study of T-cell memory formation after mild COVID-19 (dated by TCRdb to the early 2020s). About the investigation overall: Most TCR sequence clusters were specific to one of the two donors. Two young, previously healthy adult volunteers, one female and one male, were included in the cohort. Longitudinal TCRalpha and TCRbeta repertoire sequencing tracked T-cell clones expanding and contracting after mild COVID-19 in a couple of donors.

Reads for this sample came from an Illumina NovaSeq 6000. TCRalpha and TCRbeta cDNA libraries were built by 5'RACE with constant-segment primers, adding sample barcodes and unique molecular identifiers. RNA was extracted from every sample with Trizol reagent. The libraries were amplified in two PCR steps, and the second step added a second sample barcode and Illumina TruSeq adapters. Libraries were sequenced on an Illumina NovaSeq with 2 x 150 bp paired-end reads. As for how the authors treated the data: With migec v1.2.7, reads were demultiplexed and then collapsed into UMI-guided consensus sequences. Using mixcr v2.1.11, the UMI consensuses were aligned to TRA and TRB V and J templates and assembled into clonotypes. Expanded or contracted clonotypes were those called significant by both edgeR and NoisET, with noise models trained on biological replicates. For edgeR calls, the thresholds were a false discovery rate-adjusted p below 0.01 and a log2 fold-change of 1. As an exploratory analysis of dynamics, PCA with hierarchical clustering was applied to max-normalized trajectories of the 1000 most abundant clonotypes. The CD4 or CD8 phenotype of responding clones was assigned using the separately sequenced CD4+ and CD8+ repertoires. TCRdb itself trimmed the public reads at Q25 with fastp, ran MiXCR and retained productive beta chains. CDR3 protein duplicates are merged, each entry listing the most common genes and DNA. TCRdb, not the original authors, processed these V and J calls. This sample holds hundreds of thousands of distinct CDR3 sequences; under 30% were observed only once. 13% of the sample is in the top ten clones.

PBMCs were isolated by Ficoll-Paque density gradient centrifugation. V is shortened by 0 bases, J by 4 bases, and the region joining them spans 13 bases. Taken from cysteine to phenylalanine, the CDR3 has 16 residues. Left in the record is the CDR3 DNA by itself, 48 bases read in frame from the first base. CDR1 MGHRA and CDR2 YSYEKL are derived from the germline V gene. This clonotype was counted once. This clone's antigen is unknown. Per-base quality was not reported, and no clone a single base away is much larger than it. Study-wide findings and limitations: Some responding clones were found in pre-infection memory, which suggests that pre-existing cross-reactive memory T cells took part in the SARS-CoV-2 response. Contracting CD4+ clones turned up mainly in the CM and EM memory subsets, whereas EMRA was where CD8+ clones were enriched. Only a couple of mild cases were covered by the study, and larger cohorts that include severe cases with pre-infection samples were considered necessary. From day 15 to 85, contracting clones showed balanced CD4/CD8 phenotypes, whereas a second wave of clones that expanded from day 15 to 37 leaned towards CD4+. SARS-CoV-2 specificity of the second-wave clones peaking on day 37 was not confirmed.

Specimen: PBMCs or a T cell subset sorted from them (not recorded which). This TCR came from an adult woman who had mild COVID-19 (a few samples of this study predate the infection). The sample titles of this study are shuffled in the database, so cell type and time point are left out; the donor was told from shared clones. The receptor chain draws on TRBV4-1 and TRBJ2-4; the D gene remains uncertain. The bases read TGCGCCAGCAGCCAAGATGTCCCGGTCCGGAAAAACATTCAGTACTTC. Translated, it reads CASSQDVPVRKNIQYF.